This T cell receptor beta chain stems from a study of T cell repertoires in cytomegalovirus infection. About the study: TCR beta signatures that were public indicated CMV infection and matching HLA type. Findings of the study overall: Of the TCR beta families, the public ones yielded a cumulative frequency that identified carriers of CMV plus the relevant HLA. In two of eight donors, the top clonotype was HLA-C-restricted CMV-specific.

TCRdb fed the reads into MiXCR, producing one record per CDR3 protein. In the table there are approximately 500,000 distinct CDR3 sequences, roughly 12% of which are singletons. This clonotype showed up many times. Its antigen is undetermined. The length of the CDR3 is 13 residues. Germline V gene data show CDR1 as SEHNR and CDR2 as FQNEAQ (reference sequence). V was trimmed by 4 bases and J by 0 bases, leaving 7 bases between them. This sequence joins TRBV7-9 and TRBJ2-7, with D possibly TRBD1 on 5 matching bases. The TCR originated in a human donor in good health (CMV status not recorded). Some clones in this sample may be carry-over from other donors' samples. Sequencing was done on a sample of PBMCs. The CDR3 nucleotides are TGTGCCAGCAGCTCAGGGATCTCCTACGAGCAGTACTTC. Residues: CASSSGISYEQYF.